The 28 T cell receptor beta chains reported below all come from one sample, sequenced in a study of T-cell reconstitution after alpha-beta-depleted transplantation in children. Construction of the TCRbeta library involved unique molecular identifiers. MiXCR, run by TCRdb on the PCR reads, gives a single entry per CDR3 protein. The data contain a few hundred thousand distinct CDR3 sequences, over 10% of them singletons. The sequencing used PBMCs, mostly from graft donor cells, collected 360 days after TCRalphabeta/CD19-depleted stem cell transplant. These receptors were obtained from a male patient between 10 and 17 years old who had a stem cell transplant for acute myeloid leukemia, so the T cells may come from the graft donor.

This clonotype has more than one count but fewer than ten. The chain joins TRBV6-1 to TRBJ2-3; no definite D call. V gave up 4 bases and J gave up 3 bases, with 11 bases separating them. Germline V gene lookup returns CDR1 MNHNS and CDR2 SASEGT. This CDR3 is built from 14 residues. The CDR3 DNA is TGTGCCAGCAGTGGACTCCACCAAACAGATACGCAGTATTTT. Translation: CASSGLHQTDTQYF.

The chain joins TRBV14 to TRBJ1-2; D gene uncertain. V gave up 4 bases and J gave up 4 bases, with 10 bases separating them. Germline values: CDR1 SGHDN, CDR2 FVKESK. The CDR3 is made up of 13 amino acids. The CDR3 sequence: CASSLKIGYGYTF. CDR3 in DNA: TGTGCCAGCAGCCTAAAGATAGGCTATGGCTACACCTTC.

This clonotype was detected many times. V usage is TRBV4-3 and J usage is TRBJ1-1; tentatively, D is TRBD1 (5 bases). V lost 2 bases and J 1 base, leaving 8 bases between the germline ends. The germline V gene has CDR1 LGHNA and CDR2 YSLEER. The CDR3 is 14 residues long. In DNA, the CDR3 is TGCGCCAGCAGCCAACTTACAGGGAACACTGAAGCTTTCTTT. Translation gives CASSQLTGNTEAFF.

This clonotype has ten or more counts. V gene TRBV18 combines with J gene TRBJ2-7; D unclear. The V gene lost 3 bases and the J gene lost 3 bases, with 3 bases spanning the gap. Germline values: CDR1 KGHSH, CDR2 LQKENI. This CDR3 spans 11 amino acids. The CDR3 spells CASSPNYEQYF. As DNA, the CDR3 is TGTGCCAGCTCACCGAACTACGAGCAGTACTTC.

A note on this clonotype: The germline gene is not matched at one end of the junction; a read error may be the cause. V gene TRBV5-1 combines with J gene TRBJ2-2; 10 bases line up with TRBD1. The CDR3 runs to 21 residues. From germline, CDR1 is SGHRS and CDR2 YFSETQ. CDR3 sequence reads: CASGLRLERTGGLRDTGELFF. CDR3 DNA sequence: TGCGCCAGCGGCTTGAGGCTCGAAAGGACAGGGGGGTTACGGGACACCGGGGAGCTGTTTTTT. The variable domain in full, with the rest retrieved from reference TRBV5-1 and TRBJ2-2, is KAGVTQTPRYLIKTRGQQVTLSCSPISGHRSVSWYQQTPGQGLQFLFEYFSETQRNKGNFPGRFSGRQFSNSRSEMNVSTLELGDSALYLCASGLRLERTGGLRDTGELFFGEGSRLTVL.

This clonotype was counted at least ten times. The chain links TRBV5-5 to TRBJ2-1, with 8 bases aligning to TRBD1. Per the germline V gene, CDR1 is SGHKS and CDR2 is YYEKEE (reference sequence). The CDR3 loop spans 16 amino acids. V shed 0 bases and J 2 bases; nucleotides not matched to a gene: 4. Here the CDR3 reads CASSLAHRGAYNEQFF. CDR3 DNA: TGTGCCAGCAGCTTGGCCCACAGGGGGGCCTACAATGAGCAGTTCTTC.

This clonotype was seen a handful of times. V gene TRBV12-3 or TRBV12-4 combines with J gene TRBJ1-1; 9 bases align to TRBD1. The CDR3 consists of 14 residues. Unmatched junction bases numbered 4, after V lost 5 bases and J lost 3 bases. The CDR3 bases are TGTGCCAGCAGTGGAGACAGGGGGGACACTGAAGCTTTCTTT. This codes for CASSGDRGDTEAFF.

This clonotype was counted at least ten times. The J gene is TRBJ2-2, the V gene TRBV29-1, with D unresolved. Per germline, CDR1 SQVTM and CDR2 ANQGSEA. Trimming left V 0 bases short and J 5 bases short, with 4 bases between. This CDR3 has 12 amino acids. CDR3 protein: CSVEEGTGELFF. Written as DNA, the CDR3 is TGCAGCGTTGAAGAGGGGACCGGGGAGCTGTTTTTT.

This clonotype came up many times. The chain joins TRBV25-1 to TRBJ2-3, with TRBD2 matching 12 bases. Unmatched junction bases numbered 10, after V lost 0 bases and J lost 0 bases. The CDR3 spans 20 residues. Germline V gene sequence: CDR1 MGHDK, CDR2 SYGVNS. CDR3 nucleotides: TGTGCCAGCAGTGAATATATTCCAGGACTAGCGGGGTCTAGCACAGATACGCAGTATTTT. It codes for CASSEYIPGLAGSSTDTQYF.

The chain recombines TRBV28 with TRBJ2-1; 13 bases map to TRBD2. The germline V gene has CDR1 MDHEN and CDR2 SYDVKM. CDR3 length: 19 residues. The ends lost 7 bases at V and 3 bases at J; junction bases unmatched: 15. Written as DNA, the CDR3 is TGTGCCAGCATCTCCGGACTAGCGGGAGTGTCGAGAAACTACAATGAGCAGTTCTTC. Its protein product is CASISGLAGVSRNYNEQFF.

The rearrangement uses TRBV7-2 and TRBJ1-2; D ambiguous. CDR3 size: 13 residues. CDR1 is SGHTA, CDR2 FQGNSA, per germline. The V end lost 6 bases, the J end lost 5 bases, and 13 bases lay between the germline ends. As DNA, the CDR3 is TGTGCCAGCAGTATTGGGAATCATTATGGCTACACCTTC. Protein: CASSIGNHYGYTF.

This clonotype turned up a few times. The V call is TRBV12-3 or TRBV12-4, the J call TRBJ2-1; D is possibly TRBD2 (5 bases). The ends were cut back, 4 bases at V and 4 bases at J, with 17 bases in the middle. The length of the CDR3 is 16 residues. Here the CDR3 DNA reads TGTGCCAGCAGTTCTGGGGTAGCGTGGGGTTACAATGAGCAGTTCTTC. As protein: CASSSGVAWGYNEQFF.

Only one count was recorded for this clonotype. J is TRBJ2-1 and V is TRBV28; 7 bases line up with TRBD1. The CDR3 sequence is 16 residues long. Germline lookup yields CDR1 MDHEN and CDR2 SYDVKM. V lost 5 bases and J lost 2; bases outside the gene matches: 9. The CDR3 DNA reads TGTGCCAGCAGTAACCTCCGGGACAGTACCTACAATGAGCAGTTCTTC. It codes for CASSNLRDSTYNEQFF.

This clonotype was seen a handful of times. This sequence joins TRBV28 and TRBJ2-5, with TRBD1 identical over 8 bases. Germline V gene sequence: CDR1 MDHEN, CDR2 SYDVKM. This CDR3 has 21 residues. Losses at the gene ends were 3 bases for V and 4 bases for J; bases not matched to a gene: 25. Here the CDR3 DNA reads TGTGCCAGCAGTTTGGATCTCGTCGAATTGTACAGGGGGGAATTAACAGAGACCCAGTACTTC. This codes for CASSLDLVELYRGELTETQYF.

The gene calls are TRBV6-2 or TRBV6-3 and TRBJ2-2; 8 bases match TRBD2. The CDR3 totals 15 residues. V was clipped by 5 bases and J by 3 bases; unmatched bases: 5. Germline CDR1 is MNHEY and CDR2 is SVGEGT. CDR3 in amino acids: CASSAGTSHTGELFF. CDR3 DNA: TGTGCCAGCAGTGCCGGGACTAGTCACACCGGGGAGCTGTTTTTT.

This clonotype was counted many times. The chain is built from TRBV5-6 and TRBJ2-5; 9 bases fit TRBD1. This CDR3 is 16 amino acids long. Germline V lookup: CDR1 SGHDT, CDR2 YYEEEE. V was clipped by 2 bases and J by 0 bases; unmatched bases: 5. CDR3 nucleotides: TGTGCCAGCAGCTTCACAGGGGGCCCGTACCAAGAGACCCAGTACTTC. Translating gives CASSFTGGPYQETQYF.

Turning to this clonotype: Compared with germline, one end of the junction differs, possibly owing to a read error. This chain's CDR3 is CTSSLDSGLGTGPYNEQFF. The CDR3 DNA reads as TGTACCAGCAGTTTAGATTCTGGGCTCGGGACAGGGCCCTACAATGAGCAGTTCTTC. The chain links TRBV12-3 or TRBV12-4 to TRBJ2-1; 9 positions agree with TRBD1. The length of the CDR3 is 19 residues.

V gene TRBV4-3 combines with J gene TRBJ2-2; D perhaps matches TRBD2 (6 bases). Looked up from germline, CDR1 is LGHNA and CDR2 is YSLEER. This CDR3 has 13 residues. Trimming cost V 2 bases and J 6 bases, with 7 bases left between them. In DNA form, the CDR3 reads TGCGCCAGCAGCCAAAGGAGGGCCGGGGAGCTGTTTTTT. This codes for CASSQRRAGELFF.

The chain recombines TRBV24-1 with TRBJ2-7; the D gene is possibly TRBD2 (6 bases). From germline, CDR1 is KGHDR and CDR2 SFDVKD. The CDR3 has 16 amino acids. V gave up 2 bases and J gave up 8 bases, with 21 bases separating them. The CDR3 DNA follows: TGTGCCACCAGTGATTGGGGGGAGGACATCCCACCTCAGCAGTACTTC. Its translation is CATSDWGEDIPPQQYF.

The chain has TRBV7-8 and TRBJ2-2; TRBD1 agrees at 7 bases. There are 17 residues in the CDR3. Germline V gene sequence: CDR1 SGHVS, CDR2 FQNEAQ. J gave up 0 bases and V 2 bases, and 6 bases lay outside the gene matches. CDR3 sequence: CASSLLAGTANTGELFF. CDR3 DNA sequence: TGTGCCAGCAGCTTACTTGCCGGGACAGCGAACACCGGGGAGCTGTTTTTT.

The V and J genes are TRBV29-1 and TRBJ2-7, with 10 bases fitting TRBD1. Germline V gene sequence: CDR1 SQVTM, CDR2 ANQGSEA. The V and J ends lost 6 bases and 4 bases, in that order; junction bases with no gene match: 9. This CDR3 comprises 14 residues. The CDR3 nucleotides read TGCAGCGTCCGGGACAGGGGCTCGATTTACGAGCAGTACTTC. Its translation: CSVRDRGSIYEQYF.

The chain recombines TRBV14 with TRBJ2-5; possible D gene TRBD2, 6 bases. Trimming removed 3 bases from V and 2 bases from J, with 10 bases in between. This CDR3 contains 14 residues. CDR1 is SGHDN and CDR2 is FVKESK in the germline V gene. The CDR3 coding sequence is TGTGCCAGCAGCCATTTTCGGGGGCAAGAGACCCAGTACTTC. This sequence encodes CASSHFRGQETQYF.

This clonotype has only a few counts. This chain joins TRBV5-1 and TRBJ2-1; 13 bases are shared with TRBD2. Germline V gene lookup returns CDR1 SGHRS and CDR2 YFSETQ. V dropped 2 bases and J dropped 5; count of bases not matched to a gene: 7. This CDR3 region has 17 residues. The CDR3 nucleotides read TGCGCCAGCAGCTTAACTAGCGGGAGGGCCGGCAACAATGAGCAGTTCTTC. Protein sequence: CASSLTSGRAGNNEQFF.

At least ten counts were recorded for this clonotype. CDR3 protein: CASRTATEYGYTF. CDR3 coding DNA: TGTGCCAGCAGAACTGCGACAGAATATGGCTACACCTTC. The chain has TRBV7-2 and TRBJ1-2; TRBD1 might be the D (5 bases). CDR3 length: 13 amino acids. Per germline, CDR1 SGHTA and CDR2 FQGNSA. V was clipped by 6 bases and J by 5 bases, with 13 bases between them. Looking up the rest from reference TRBV7-2 and TRBJ1-2 gives the full variable domain: GAGVSQSPSNKVTEKGKDVELRCDPISGHTALYWYRQSLGQGLEFLIYFQGNSAPDKSGLPSDRFSAERTGGSVSTLTIQRTQQEDSAVYLCASRTATEYGYTFGSGTRLTVV.

The chain combines TRBV3-1 with TRBJ2-1; D tentatively fits TRBD1 or TRBD2 (5 bases each). CDR3 size: 15 residues. Trimming left V 8 bases short and J 0 bases short, with 14 bases between. Germline V CDR1 and CDR2: LGHDT, YNNKEL (reference sequence). Here the CDR3 reads CASSGHLSSYNEQFF. The CDR3 DNA is TGTGCCAGCTCGGGGCACCTGAGCTCCTACAATGAGCAGTTCTTC.

In this sample, this clonotype turned up a few times. The genes are TRBV20-1 and TRBJ2-4; no firm D call. This CDR3 is 14 amino acids long. Germline-derived CDR1 and CDR2 are DFQATT and SNEGSKA (reference sequence). Trimming removed 5 bases from V and 6 bases from J, with 17 bases in between. CDR3 DNA: TGCAGTGCTGTAAACCGGGCCTGGTTAAACATTCAGTACTTC. Its protein is CSAVNRAWLNIQYF.

This clonotype was observed many times. This chain joins TRBV24-1 and TRBJ2-5; TRBD1 aligns across 8 bases. V shed 0 bases and J 5 bases; nucleotides not matched to a gene: 4. Germline CDR1 and CDR2: KGHDR and SFDVKD. The CDR3 is 15 residues long. This CDR3 is CATSDLTGGLETQYF. CDR3 nucleotide sequence: TGTGCCACCAGTGATTTGACAGGGGGGTTGGAGACCCAGTACTTC.

This clonotype came up many times. The gene calls are TRBV4-3 and TRBJ2-2, with D hard to call. The germline V and J ends were trimmed by 1 base and 6 bases, with 12 bases remaining between them. CDR1 LGHNA and CDR2 YSLEER come from the germline V gene. The CDR3 totals 15 residues. In nucleotides, the CDR3 is TGCGCCAGCAGCCAAGTTAGAAGCTCCGCCGGGGAGCTGTTTTTT. Its protein is CASSQVRSSAGELFF.